Below are 14 T cell receptor beta chains sequenced from a single sample in a study of shared clonotypes between healthy human individuals. Method: immunoSEQ multiplex PCR; TCRdb's copy keeps in-frame clones and lacks some. The data contain 1.6 million or so clones, approximately 98.5% of them singletons. The sequenced material came from naive CD4+ T cells sorted from blood. The subset denotes: CD45RA+ positively selected. The receptors come from a man between 25 and 39 years old in good health.

The chain links TRBV10-3 to TRBJ2-7, with D uncertain. Trimming shortened V by 4 bases and J by 0 bases, and 16 bases separated the two germline ends. The CDR3 extends over 16 amino acids. Looked up from germline, CDR1 is ENHRY and CDR2 is SYGVKD. The CDR3 DNA follows: TGTGCCATCAGTGGGGCTTACGGCGCCAGCTCCTACGAGCAGTACTTC. It translates to CAISGAYGASSYEQYF.

The rearrangement joins TRBV2 to TRBJ1-5; D might be TRBD1 (6 bases). The CDR3 loop spans 16 amino acids. The V end lost 5 bases, the J end lost 11 bases, and 25 bases lay between the germline ends. Germline assignment: CDR1 SNHLY and CDR2 FYNNEI. CDR3 loop: CASSRQQGLTPQAQHF. The CDR3 nucleotides read TGTGCCAGCAGTCGACAACAGGGCCTGACGCCCCAGGCCCAGCATTTT.

The CDR3 nucleotides read TGTGCCATCAGGGCGGCGGGAGGGACGGATACGCAGTATTTT. Its protein product is CAIRAAGGTDTQYF. This rearrangement joins TRBV10-3 to TRBJ2-3; 9 bases align to TRBD2. Germline assignment: CDR1 ENHRY and CDR2 SYGVKD. This CDR3 region has 14 residues. V lost 6 bases to trimming and J lost 6 bases; unmatched junction nucleotides: 7.

The table lists this clone with a count of one. V and J are TRBV28 and TRBJ1-1, with unresolved D. The CDR3 spans 14 residues. CDR1 and CDR2 from the germline V gene are MDHEN and SYDVKM. V was clipped by 3 bases and J by 0 bases, with 8 bases between them. This chain's CDR3 is CASSLRSMNTEAFF. In DNA, the CDR3 is TGTGCCAGCAGTTTGCGCTCCATGAACACTGAAGCTTTCTTT.

The V call is TRBV25-1, the J call TRBJ2-3, with D unresolved. The CDR3 totals 12 residues. CDR1 is MGHDK, CDR2 SYGVNS, per germline. Trimming shortened V by 8 bases and J by 2 bases, and 8 bases separated the two germline ends. CDR3 sequence: CASSRSTDTQYF. In DNA, the CDR3 is TGTGCCAGCTCGAGGTCCACAGATACGCAGTATTTT.

This chain uses TRBV9 with TRBJ1-2, with D possibly matching TRBD1 (6 bases). V was clipped by 6 bases and J by 4 bases, with 25 bases between them. CDR3 length: 17 residues. Germline V gene data show CDR1 as SGDLS and CDR2 as YYNGEE. The CDR3 nucleotides are TGTGCCAGCACCCGAGGGGGGTCCCACCAGGTCCTCTATGGCTACACCTTC. It yields the protein CASTRGGSHQVLYGYTF.

The chain combines TRBV6-1 with TRBJ2-7; 7 positions match TRBD2. The CDR3 totals 15 residues. Germline-derived CDR1 and CDR2 are MNHNS and SASEGT. The trim removed 7 bases at V and 5 bases at J, leaving 14 bases unmatched. CDR3 sequence (DNA): TGTGCCAGCACCACAGTAGGGAGGGGAGCCCACGAGCAGTACTTC. Protein product: CASTTVGRGAHEQYF.

CDR3 DNA sequence: TGCGCCAGCGCCGAGGTCCAAGAGACCCAGTACTTC. Its translation: CASAEVQETQYF. The chain employs TRBV5-1 and TRBJ2-5; D remains unclear. This CDR3 is built from 12 residues. The germline V gene encodes CDR1 SGHRS and CDR2 YFSETQ. V was shortened by 7 bases and J by 1 base, with 8 bases between the two germline ends. The full variable domain, its missing parts supplied by reference TRBV5-1 and TRBJ2-5, is KAGVTQTPRYLIKTRGQQVTLSCSPISGHRSVSWYQQTPGQGLQFLFEYFSETQRNKGNFPGRFSGRQFSNSRSEMNVSTLELGDSALYLCASAEVQETQYFGPGTRLLVL.

The chain joins TRBV7-2 to TRBJ2-1, with TRBD2 matching over 12 bases. The V gene's germline CDR1 is SGHTA and CDR2 FQGNSA. Trimming at V came to 0 bases and at J to 2 bases, leaving 8 bases not matched to a gene. This CDR3 has 19 amino acids. Here the CDR3 DNA reads TGTGCCAGCAGCTTAGCGCCGACTAGCGGGAGCAGGGCCTACAATGAGCAGTTCTTC. As protein: CASSLAPTSGSRAYNEQFF.

In its sample, this clone was seen once. The chain links TRBV27 to TRBJ2-7, with D hard to call. V was pared by 0 bases and J by 5 bases, with 8 bases between. The CDR3 totals 13 residues. Germline V CDR1 and CDR2: MNHEY, SMNVEV (reference sequence). The CDR3 loop is CASSLSRYDEQYF. DNA for the CDR3: TGTGCCAGCAGTTTATCTAGGTATGACGAGCAGTACTTC.

This chain connects TRBV19 to TRBJ1-2; D unresolved. CDR1 is LNHDA and CDR2 is SQIVND in the germline V gene (reference sequence). V was pared by 6 bases and J by 9 bases, with 11 bases between. The length of the CDR3 is 11 residues. The CDR3, as DNA: TGTGCCAGTAGCACCGGTCTTAGCTACACCTTC. It encodes CASSTGLSYTF.

The chain combines TRBV7-9 with TRBJ2-7, with D possibly being TRBD1 (6 bases). The CDR3 totals 15 residues. Trimming shortened V by 5 bases and J by 4 bases, and 18 bases separated the two germline ends. Per germline, CDR1 SEHNR and CDR2 FQNEAQ (reference sequence). This CDR3 reads CASSTTGTHPYEQYF. The CDR3 DNA is TGTGCCAGCAGCACAACCGGGACACATCCTTACGAGCAGTACTTC.

This clone has a single count. The chain is built from TRBV27 and TRBJ1-5; D gene unclear. This CDR3 has 17 residues. CDR1 is MNHEY and CDR2 is SMNVEV in the germline V gene (reference sequence). V lost 7 bases and J 7 bases, leaving 26 bases between the germline ends. CDR3 sequence: CASNLRSPGPPAQPQHF. CDR3 in DNA: TGTGCCAGCAATCTTAGATCTCCGGGTCCCCCGGCGCAGCCCCAGCATTTT.

This chain joins TRBV27 and TRBJ2-4, with D maybe TRBD1 (6 bases). CDR3 length equals 17 residues. The V end lost 5 bases, the J end lost 2 bases, and 19 bases lay between the germline ends. In germline, CDR1 is MNHEY, CDR2 SMNVEV (reference sequence). CDR3 DNA sequence: TGTGCCAGCAGTGCATTATACAGGGTAGTAACCAAAAACATTCAGTACTTC. It is translated as CASSALYRVVTKNIQYF.